This TCR beta chain was identified in a study of OX40 agonist ivuxolimab in advanced cancers. For the study at large: People in dose escalation had one of these cancers: hepatocellular carcinoma, melanoma, renal cell or head and neck cancer. Among those enrolled, mean age was about 58 years (range about 23 to 90) and approximately 80% were male.

For this clone: Other nucleotide sequences in the sample specify the same CDR3.

Prior autoimmune disease or systemic immunosuppression barred patients. Sequenced by immunoSEQ multiplex PCR; TCRdb stores in-frame clones only, minus some. The sample has 20,000 to 30,000 clones, around four fifths seen once; the top ten hold over 1.1%. Germline CDR1 SGHTA, CDR2 FQGNSA. Trimming took off 3 bases at V and 3 bases at J, with 11 bases between the two ends. There are 14 residues in the CDR3. The receptor's source is an adult with an advanced solid tumor such as melanoma, head and neck, liver or kidney cancer. The rearrangement links TRBV7-2 to TRBJ2-5; TRBD2 is a possible D gene (5 bases). This specimen consisted of CD4+ or CD8+ T cells sorted from blood, obtained in a trial of the OX40 agonist ivuxolimab. CDR3 in amino acids: CASSFGGVKETQYF. Written as DNA, the CDR3 is TGTGCCAGCAGCTTCGGAGGCGTTAAAGAGACCCAGTACTTC. Supplemented by reference TRBV7-2 and TRBJ2-5, the full variable domain reads GAGVSQSPSNKVTEKGKDVELRCDPISGHTALYWYRQSLGQGLEFLIYFQGNSAPDKSGLPSDRFSAERTGGSVSTLTIQRTQQEDSAVYLCASSFGGVKETQYFGPGTRLLVL.